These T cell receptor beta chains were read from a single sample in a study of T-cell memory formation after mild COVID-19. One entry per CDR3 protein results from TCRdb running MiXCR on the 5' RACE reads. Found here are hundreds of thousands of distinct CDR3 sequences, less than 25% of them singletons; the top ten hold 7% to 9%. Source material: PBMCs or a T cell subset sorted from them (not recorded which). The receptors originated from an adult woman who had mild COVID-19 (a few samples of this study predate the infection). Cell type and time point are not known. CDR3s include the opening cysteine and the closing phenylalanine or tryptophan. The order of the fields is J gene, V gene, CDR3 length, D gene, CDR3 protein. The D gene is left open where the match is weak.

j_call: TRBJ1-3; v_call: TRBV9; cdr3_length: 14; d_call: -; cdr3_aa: CASTKDSSGNTIYF
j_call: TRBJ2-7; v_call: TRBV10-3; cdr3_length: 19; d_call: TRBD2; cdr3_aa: CAIGFGLGGRLAGTYEQYF
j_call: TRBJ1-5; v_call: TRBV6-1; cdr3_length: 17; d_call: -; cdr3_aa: CASSGLSQGLMIQPQHF
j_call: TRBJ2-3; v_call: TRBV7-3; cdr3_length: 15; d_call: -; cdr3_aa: CASSLIAERTDTQYF
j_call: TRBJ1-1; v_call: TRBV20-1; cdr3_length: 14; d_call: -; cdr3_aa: CSASFSTGNTEAFF
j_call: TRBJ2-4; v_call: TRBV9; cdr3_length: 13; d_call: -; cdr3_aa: CASSDTVKNIQYF
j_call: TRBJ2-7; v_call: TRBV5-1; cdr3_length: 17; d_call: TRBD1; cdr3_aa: CASSLASIGRGLYEQYF
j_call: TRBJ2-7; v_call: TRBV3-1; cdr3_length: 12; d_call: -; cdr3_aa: CASSQAGRLPYF
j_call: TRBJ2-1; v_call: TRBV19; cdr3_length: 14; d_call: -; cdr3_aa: CASNLGPSYNEQFF
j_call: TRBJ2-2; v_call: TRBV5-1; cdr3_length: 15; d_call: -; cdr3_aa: CASSYGTLNTGELFF
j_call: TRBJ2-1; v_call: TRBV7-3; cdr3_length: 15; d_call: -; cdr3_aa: CASSYQGGARNEQFF
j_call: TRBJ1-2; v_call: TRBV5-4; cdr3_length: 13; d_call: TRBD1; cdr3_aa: CASSRGTADGYTF
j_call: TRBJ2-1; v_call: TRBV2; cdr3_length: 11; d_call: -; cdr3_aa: CASGTYNEQFF
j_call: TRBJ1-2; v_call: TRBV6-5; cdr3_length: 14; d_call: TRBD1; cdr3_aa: CASRGQGLHYGYTF
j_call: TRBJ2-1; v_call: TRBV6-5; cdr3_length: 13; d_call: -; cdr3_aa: CASRTGLQNEQFF
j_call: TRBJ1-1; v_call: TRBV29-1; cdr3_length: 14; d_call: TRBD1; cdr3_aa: CSVLHSTGTPEAFF
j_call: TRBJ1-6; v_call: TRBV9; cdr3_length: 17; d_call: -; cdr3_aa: CASSVDPRISYNSPLHF
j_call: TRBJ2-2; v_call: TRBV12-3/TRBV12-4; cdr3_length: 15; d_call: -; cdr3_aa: CASSLGPVNTGELFF
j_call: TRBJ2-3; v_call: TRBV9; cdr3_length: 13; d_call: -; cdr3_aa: CASSVRITDTQYF
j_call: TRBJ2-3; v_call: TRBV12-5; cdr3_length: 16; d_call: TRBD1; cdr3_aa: CASGSGQGVSTDTQYF
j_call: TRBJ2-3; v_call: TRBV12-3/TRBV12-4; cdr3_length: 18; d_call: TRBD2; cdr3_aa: CASSLRGGPTQPWNTQYF
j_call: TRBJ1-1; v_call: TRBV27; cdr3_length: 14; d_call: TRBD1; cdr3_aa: CASSPDRSNTEAFF
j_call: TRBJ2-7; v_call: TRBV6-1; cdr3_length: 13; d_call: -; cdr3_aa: CASPATQPYEQYF
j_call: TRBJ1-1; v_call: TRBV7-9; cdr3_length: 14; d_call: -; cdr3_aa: CASSDLGGNTEAFF
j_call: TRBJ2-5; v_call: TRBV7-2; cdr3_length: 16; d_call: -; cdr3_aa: CASSLGVVVSSETQYF
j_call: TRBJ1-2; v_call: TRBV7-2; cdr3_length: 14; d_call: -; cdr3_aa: CASSPRHANYGYTF
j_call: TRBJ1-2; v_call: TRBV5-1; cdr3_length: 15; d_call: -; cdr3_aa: CASSWHTGPNYGYTF
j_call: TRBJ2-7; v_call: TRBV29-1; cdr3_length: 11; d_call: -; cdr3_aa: CSVTGSYEQYF
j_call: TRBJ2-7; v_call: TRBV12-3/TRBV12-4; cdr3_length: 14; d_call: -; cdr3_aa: CASSLRGAYSEQYF
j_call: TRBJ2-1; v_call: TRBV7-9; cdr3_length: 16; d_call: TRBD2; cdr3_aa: CASSRFSSGEYNEQFF
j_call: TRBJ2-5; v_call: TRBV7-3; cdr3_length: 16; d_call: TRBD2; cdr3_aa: CASSATNRGGQETQYF
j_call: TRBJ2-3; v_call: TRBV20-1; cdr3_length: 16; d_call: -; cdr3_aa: CSAPRGLADSTDTQYF
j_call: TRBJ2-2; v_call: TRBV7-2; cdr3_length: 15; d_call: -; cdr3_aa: CASASTWGISGELFF
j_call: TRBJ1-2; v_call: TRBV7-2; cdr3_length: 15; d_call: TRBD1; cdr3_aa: CASSMDRGLIYGYTF
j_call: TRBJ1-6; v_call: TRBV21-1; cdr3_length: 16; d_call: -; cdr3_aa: CASKGQGALWDSPLHF
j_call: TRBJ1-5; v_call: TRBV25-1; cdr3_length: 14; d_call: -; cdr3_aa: CASMEAGGNQPQHF
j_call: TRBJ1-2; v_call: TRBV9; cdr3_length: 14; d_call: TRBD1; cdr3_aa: CASSVRPTGDKAFF
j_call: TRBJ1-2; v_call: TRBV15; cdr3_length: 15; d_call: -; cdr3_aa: CATSRGWGPLETYTF
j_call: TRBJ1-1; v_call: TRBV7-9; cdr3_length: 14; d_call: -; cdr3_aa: CASSLGSEFAEAFF
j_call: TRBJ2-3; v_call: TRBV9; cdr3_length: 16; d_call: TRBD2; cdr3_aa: CASSVGAGGATDTQYF
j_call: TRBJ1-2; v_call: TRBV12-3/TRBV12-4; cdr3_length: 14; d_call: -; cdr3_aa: CASSLAWRDYGYTF
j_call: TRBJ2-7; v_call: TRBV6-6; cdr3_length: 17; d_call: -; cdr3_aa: CASSYGVLGKGGKEQYF
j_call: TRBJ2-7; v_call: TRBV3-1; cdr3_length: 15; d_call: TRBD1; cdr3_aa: CASSQGTGGFYEQYF
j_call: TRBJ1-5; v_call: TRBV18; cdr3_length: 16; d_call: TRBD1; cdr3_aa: CASSPIWTGGNQPQHF
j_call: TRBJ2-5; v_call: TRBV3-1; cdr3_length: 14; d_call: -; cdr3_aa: CASSQGTRGETQYF
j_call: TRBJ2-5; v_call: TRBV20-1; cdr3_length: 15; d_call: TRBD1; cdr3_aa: CSARVSRQGAVTQYF
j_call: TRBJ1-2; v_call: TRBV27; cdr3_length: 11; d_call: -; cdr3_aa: CASGPNYGYTF
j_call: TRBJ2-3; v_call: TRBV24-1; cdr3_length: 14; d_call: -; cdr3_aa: CASGPQGVTDTQYF
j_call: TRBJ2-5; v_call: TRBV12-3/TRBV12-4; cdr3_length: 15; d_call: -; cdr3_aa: CASSPSKAVGETQYF
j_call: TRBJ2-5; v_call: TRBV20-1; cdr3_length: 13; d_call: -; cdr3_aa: CSAEPVGEETQYF
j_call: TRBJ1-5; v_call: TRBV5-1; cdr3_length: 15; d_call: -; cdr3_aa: CASSLGDGRGQPQHF
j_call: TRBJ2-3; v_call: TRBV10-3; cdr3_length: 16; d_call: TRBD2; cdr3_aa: CAISESQRGGTDTQYF
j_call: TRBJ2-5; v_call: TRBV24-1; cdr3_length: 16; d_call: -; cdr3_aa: CATSDSVSLGQETQYF
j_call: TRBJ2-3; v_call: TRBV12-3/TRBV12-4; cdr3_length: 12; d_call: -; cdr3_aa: CASTLMADTQYF
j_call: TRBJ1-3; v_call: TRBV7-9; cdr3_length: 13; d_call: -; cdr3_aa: CASQRNSGNTIYF